The present T cell receptor beta chain was sequenced within a study of blood T cell repertoires in COVID-19. Germline CDR1 reads SGHDN; CDR2 reads FVKESK. The CDR3 is 15 amino acids. The junction had 5 bases not matched to a gene; V was cut back by 5 bases and J by 2 bases. Sequencing was performed with immunoSEQ multiplex PCR; in TCRdb, only in-frame clones are kept and a portion is missing. Found here are roughly 250,000 clones, 80% to 90% of them singletons; the top ten hold around 3.5%. V is TRBV14 and J is TRBJ2-1, with 8 bases lining up with TRBD1. The TCR was taken from a woman aged 40 to 50 with acute or convalescent COVID-19. Sequenced: peripheral blood. CDR3 region: CASSYDRGPYNEQFF. The CDR3, as DNA: TGTGCCAGCAGCTATGACAGGGGTCCCTACAATGAGCAGTTCTTC.